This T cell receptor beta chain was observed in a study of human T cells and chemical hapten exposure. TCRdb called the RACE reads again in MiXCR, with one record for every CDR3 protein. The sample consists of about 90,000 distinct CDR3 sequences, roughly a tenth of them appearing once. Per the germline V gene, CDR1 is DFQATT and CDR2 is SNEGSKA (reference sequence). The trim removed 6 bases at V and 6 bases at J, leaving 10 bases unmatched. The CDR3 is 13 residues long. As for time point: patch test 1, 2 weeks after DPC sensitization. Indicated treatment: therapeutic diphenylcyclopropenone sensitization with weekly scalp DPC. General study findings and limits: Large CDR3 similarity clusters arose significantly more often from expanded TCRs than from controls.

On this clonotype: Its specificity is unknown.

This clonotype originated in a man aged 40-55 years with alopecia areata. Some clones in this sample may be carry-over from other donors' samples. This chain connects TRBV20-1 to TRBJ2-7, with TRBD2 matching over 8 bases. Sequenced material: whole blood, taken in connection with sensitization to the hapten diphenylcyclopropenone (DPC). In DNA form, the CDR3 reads TGCAGTGCCCCGGAAGCGGGAGTAGGCGAGCAGTACTTC. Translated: CSAPEAGVGEQYF.